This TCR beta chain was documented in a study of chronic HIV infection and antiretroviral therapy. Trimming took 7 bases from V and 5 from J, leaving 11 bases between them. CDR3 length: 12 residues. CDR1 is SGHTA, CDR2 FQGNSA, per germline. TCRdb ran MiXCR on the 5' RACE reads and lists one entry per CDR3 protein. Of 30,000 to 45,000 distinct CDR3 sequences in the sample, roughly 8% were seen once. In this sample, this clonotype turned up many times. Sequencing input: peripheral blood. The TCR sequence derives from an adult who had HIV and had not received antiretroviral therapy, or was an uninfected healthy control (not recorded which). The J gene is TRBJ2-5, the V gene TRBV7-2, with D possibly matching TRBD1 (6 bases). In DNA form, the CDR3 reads TGTGCCAGCACCCCTCAGGGGGAGACCCAGTACTTC. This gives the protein CASTPQGETQYF.